These T cell receptor beta chains were read from a single sample in a study of human T cells and chemical hapten exposure. TCRdb called the RACE reads again in MiXCR, with one record for every CDR3 protein. The table lists roughly 130,000 distinct CDR3 sequences, 9% to 10% of them singletons. Sequences were obtained from whole blood. Source of these receptors: a male donor in good health. Some clones in this sample may be carry-over from other donors' samples. Both conserved end residues are part of each CDR3. Each record gives: J gene, V gene, D gene, clone size, CDR3 DNA, CDR3 protein. A D gene is named only where the DNA matches it firmly. Clone size is stated in some rows and not others, as once, few, many or a class when expanded.

TRBJ1-1 TRBV7-2 . few TGTGCCAGCAGCTTAGCACCGTTCCCCTCTGAAGCTTTCTTT CASSLAPFPSEAFF
TRBJ1-5 TRBV20-1 TRBD1 . TGCAGTGCTCAACGGGGACAGGTCTATAGCAATCAGCCCCAGCATTTT CSAQRGQVYSNQPQHF
TRBJ2-3 TRBV12-3/TRBV12-4 . many TGTGCCAGCATCCCAGGGAGTGAGGGTACGCAGTATTTT CASIPGSEGTQYF
TRBJ1-6 TRBV7-9 . once TGTGCCAGCAGCAAGACCGGGACGGCGTATTCCCTCCACTTT CASSKTGTAYSLHF
TRBJ2-2 TRBV5-1 TRBD1 few TGCGCCAGCACCAAGACAGGGCGCGGGGAGCTGTTTTTT CASTKTGRGELFF
TRBJ2-1 TRBV7-8 TRBD1 few TGTGCCAGCAGCTTGTGGGACAGGGCTTACAATGAGCAGTTCTTC CASSLWDRAYNEQFF
TRBJ2-3 TRBV7-2 . . TGTGCCAGCAGCTTAGCGGGGGCATTCACAGATACGCAGTATTTT CASSLAGAFTDTQYF
TRBJ1-4 TRBV20-1 . many TGCAGTGCTAGGGCAACTAATGAAAAACTGTTTTTT CSARATNEKLFF
TRBJ2-1 TRBV12-3/TRBV12-4 TRBD1 . TGTGCCAGCAGTATCGGACAGGGTTACAATGAGCAGTTCTTC CASSIGQGYNEQFF
TRBJ1-5 TRBV6-5 TRBD1 many TGTGCCAGCAGCTACGACAGGGGGAAGGATCAGCCCCAGCATTTT CASSYDRGKDQPQHF
TRBJ1-5 TRBV5-6 . few TGTGCCAGCAGCCTACGATCTCAGGGAATTATTCAGCCCCAGCATTTT CASSLRSQGIIQPQHF
TRBJ2-2 TRBV12-3/TRBV12-4 . . TGTGCCAGCAGTTTAGGCATGGGGGAGCTGTTTTTT CASSLGMGELFF
TRBJ1-1 TRBV13 TRBD1 many TGTGCCAGCAGCGTGGACAGGGGGATGAACACTGAAGCTTTCTTT CASSVDRGMNTEAFF
TRBJ2-7 TRBV27 . . TGTGCCAGCAGTTTAGGACTTATTAGCGAGCAGTACTTC CASSLGLISEQYF
TRBJ2-5 TRBV7-8 . few TGTGCCAGCAGCTTACGTACAGGGCGGGGACAAGAGACCCAGTACTTC CASSLRTGRGQETQYF
TRBJ1-4 TRBV12-3/TRBV12-4 . . TGTGCCAGCTCCCTAGGAGGAAAACTGTTTTTT CASSLGGKLFF
TRBJ1-1 TRBV4-3 TRBD1 . TGCGCCAGCAGCCAACACAGGACAGGGAACACTGAAGCTTTCTTT CASSQHRTGNTEAFF
TRBJ2-7 TRBV7-2 . . TGTGCCAGCAGCTCCGACAGTATCTCCTACGAGCAGTACTTC CASSSDSISYEQYF
TRBJ1-4 TRBV20-1 . . TGCAGTGCTATCCTGGGAGGGGGTGGTGAAAAACTGTTTTTT CSAILGGGGEKLFF
TRBJ2-7 TRBV4-2 TRBD1 . TGTGCCAGCAGCCAAGCCGGGACAGCTTCTTTTGGCGAGCAGTACTTC CASSQAGTASFGEQYF
TRBJ1-2 TRBV20-1 . . TGCAGTGCTAGGGCCAGCAGGGGTGTTGACTATGGCTACACCTTC CSARASRGVDYGYTF
TRBJ2-7 TRBV27 TRBD1 . TGTGCCCCCTCTCTGGGACAGGGAAACTACGAGCAGTACTTC CAPSLGQGNYEQYF
TRBJ1-3 TRBV6-5 . . TGTGCCAGCAAGTCTGGATGGGGCTCCTCTGGAAACACCATATATTTT CASKSGWGSSGNTIYF
TRBJ1-2 TRBV6-6 . . TGTGCCAGCAGGGGACCGGACTATGGCTACACCTTC CASRGPDYGYTF
TRBJ2-2 TRBV27 TRBD2 many TGTGCCAGCAGTTTCGGCACCGGGCCCGGAGCGGGGACCGGGGAGCTGTTTTTT CASSFGTGPGAGTGELFF
TRBJ2-7 TRBV12-3/TRBV12-4 TRBD2 . TGTGCCAGCAGTTTATGGCGGGAGAGAGGAAACGAGCAGTACTTC CASSLWRERGNEQYF
TRBJ1-1 TRBV3-1 . few TGTGCCAGCAGCGTCGACAGCCGGAACACTGAAGCTTTCTTT CASSVDSRNTEAFF
TRBJ2-3 TRBV7-9 . . TGTGCCACTTGGGACCGTTCCACAGATACGCAGTATTTT CATWDRSTDTQYF
TRBJ1-1 TRBV7-6 . few TGTGCCAGCTCCCCGGCAAGGCCGAACACTGAAGCTTTCTTT CASSPARPNTEAFF
TRBJ2-2 TRBV14 . . TGTGCCAGCAGCCAAGGCGTGAGGACCGGGGAGCTGTTTTTT CASSQGVRTGELFF
TRBJ1-1 TRBV5-1 TRBD1 few TGCGCCAGCACTTTTAACAGGGGACTCACTGAAGCTTTCTTT CASTFNRGLTEAFF
TRBJ2-2 TRBV30 TRBD2 many TGTGCCTGGAGTGTAGGAACTAGCGGGACCGGGGAGCTGTTTTTT CAWSVGTSGTGELFF
TRBJ2-4 TRBV7-2 . few TGTGCCAGCAGCTTAGGGGGACTCCTAGCCAAAAACATTCAGTACTTC CASSLGGLLAKNIQYF
TRBJ2-7 TRBV20-1 TRBD2 . TGCAGTGCCACGACTAGCGGCAGATACGAGCAGTACTTC CSATTSGRYEQYF
TRBJ2-1 TRBV7-2 . . TGTGCCAGCAGCTTACCCAGGGGGGGTGAGCAGTTCTTC CASSLPRGGEQFF
TRBJ1-5 TRBV6-2/TRBV6-3 TRBD1 . TGTGCCAGCAGCCGCGGGACAGGGGTAAATCAGCCCCAGCATTTT CASSRGTGVNQPQHF
TRBJ2-1 TRBV6-6 . . TGTGCCAGCAGTTACTCGGGCATCTTC CASSYSGIF
TRBJ2-2 TRBV4-2 TRBD2 . TGTGCCAGCAGCCAAAAAGGTATACTAGCGGGGGCCAGGAACACCGGGGAGCTGTTTTTT CASSQKGILAGARNTGELFF
TRBJ1-1 TRBV6-5 . . TGTGCCAGCAGTCCCAACGGGATGAACACTGAAGCTTTCTTT CASSPNGMNTEAFF
TRBJ2-1 TRBV19 TRBD2 many TGTGCCAGTAGTACGGGACTAGCGGGAGGGGGGGCCAGATGGTATGAGCAGTTCTTC CASSTGLAGGGARWYEQFF
TRBJ2-3 TRBV12-3/TRBV12-4 TRBD2 few TGTGCCAGCAGTCTACTAGCGGGAGTCGCAGATACGCAGTATTTT CASSLLAGVADTQYF
TRBJ2-1 TRBV11-1 . few TGTGCCAGCAGCTTCCAGGGTTTTGGCAATGAGCAGTTCTTC CASSFQGFGNEQFF
TRBJ2-3 TRBV11-2 . few TGTGCCAGCAGCTTACCGGGGCTCGGCACAGATACGCAGTATTTT CASSLPGLGTDTQYF
TRBJ2-4 TRBV4-2 . . TGCGCCAGCAGCCAAGTGCCGGACCTAGCCAAAAACATTCAGTACTTC CASSQVPDLAKNIQYF
TRBJ2-2 TRBV7-6 . many TGTGCCAGCAGCTTAGTTTCCCGGGACGTAGCCCTCGGGGAGCTGTTTTTT CASSLVSRDVALGELFF
TRBJ1-1 TRBV27 . few TGTGCCAGCCGAACACGGGGGCTGAACACTGAAGCTTTCTTT CASRTRGLNTEAFF
TRBJ2-7 TRBV25-1 . . TGTGCCAGCAGTGAGTACGCAGGATCCTACGAGCAGTACTTC CASSEYAGSYEQYF
TRBJ1-1 TRBV6-2/TRBV6-3 TRBD1 . TGTGCCAGCAGTTACTCGAGGGCAGGGGGACGAACTGAAGCTTTCTTT CASSYSRAGGRTEAFF
TRBJ1-5 TRBV12-3/TRBV12-4 . . TGTGCCAGCAGTATTCGAGGGCAGGGATATCAGCCCCAGCATTTT CASSIRGQGYQPQHF
TRBJ1-5 TRBV12-5 . many TGTGCTAGTGGTTTGGTGGACCGACGTAGTAGCAATCAGCCCCAGCATTTT CASGLVDRRSSNQPQHF
TRBJ1-5 TRBV3-1 . many TGTGCCAGCAGCCAAGTGCCGTATAGCAATCAGCCCCAGCATTTT CASSQVPYSNQPQHF
TRBJ2-3 TRBV27 TRBD1 many TGTGCCAGCAGTCTAAAGGACAGGGGAAGCACAGATACGCAGTATTTT CASSLKDRGSTDTQYF
TRBJ2-1 TRBV29-1 . few TGCAGCGTTGCCCACTACTCGGAGGAGCAGTTCTTC CSVAHYSEEQFF
TRBJ2-1 TRBV11-2 TRBD2 . TGTGCCAGCAGCTTAGGGGGAGCGGGACTCGACAATGAGCAGTTCTTC CASSLGGAGLDNEQFF